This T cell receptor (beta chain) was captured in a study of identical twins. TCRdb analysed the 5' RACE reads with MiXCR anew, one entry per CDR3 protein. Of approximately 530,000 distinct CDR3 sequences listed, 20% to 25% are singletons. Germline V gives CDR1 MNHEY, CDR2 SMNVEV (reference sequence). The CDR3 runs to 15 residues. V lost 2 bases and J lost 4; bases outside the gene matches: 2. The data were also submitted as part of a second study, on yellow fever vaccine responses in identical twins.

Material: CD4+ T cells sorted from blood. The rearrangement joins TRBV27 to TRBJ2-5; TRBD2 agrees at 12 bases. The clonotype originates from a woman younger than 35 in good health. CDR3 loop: CASSLLAGGSETQYF. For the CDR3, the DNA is TGTGCCAGCAGTTTACTAGCGGGAGGGTCAGAGACCCAGTACTTC.